This T cell receptor (beta chain) was documented in a study of Ad26.COV2.S vaccination and SARS-CoV-2 variants (dated by TCRdb to the early 2020s). About the investigation overall: TCRbeta repertoire sequencing was used to assess the specificity and breadth of SARS-CoV-2-reactive T cell receptors after Ad26.COV2.S vaccination. A total of 32 samples were included in the TCR-sequenced set, comprising around 19 Ad26.COV2.S vaccine recipients, 5 placebo recipients and 8 SARS-CoV-2 convalescent individuals.

With respect to this clone: Which antigen it targets is not known. Base qualities are missing; no much larger clone stands one base away.

Deletion took 6 bases off V and 0 bases off J, with a span of 11 bases between the germline ends. From the cysteine up to the phenylalanine, the CDR3 has a length of 14 residues. The CDR3 DNA has 42 bases and is translated from base 1. Looking up the germline V gene (reference sequence) yields CDR1 LNHDA and CDR2 SQIVND. What this sample's time point label stands for: individuals recovered from natural SARS-CoV-2 infection. Results the study describes overall, beyond this receptor: Higher spike-specific TCR breadth was observed in Ad26.COV2.S recipients than in placebo recipients (P = 0.0014). The authors noted that total T cell responses may have been underestimated by the TCR breadth and depth analyses. Comparable non-spike TCR breadth was observed between vaccine and placebo recipients, consistent with only spike being contained in the vaccine. After vaccination, substantial breadth of spike-specific CD8+ and CD4+ T cell responses was reported.

TCRbeta CDR3 regions were sequenced with the immunoSEQ Assay. After extraction, genomic DNA underwent amplification by bias-controlled multiplex PCR, followed by high-throughput sequencing. On the authors' methods: To quantify the absolute abundance of each unique TCRbeta CDR3 region, sequences were collapsed and filtered. T cell fraction was estimated by normalizing TCRbeta template counts to usable DNA, with usable DNA measured through amplification of reference genes found in all nucleated cells. Repertoire TCRs were annotated as SARS-CoV-2-specific by exact matching of V gene, CDR3 amino acid sequence and J gene to a known reactive TCR set. MIRA supplied the reference SARS-CoV-2 TCR set, which was filtered for enrichment in COVID-19-positive ImmuneCODE repertoires so that public or cross-reactive TCRs were removed. Drawing on the MIRA antigens, annotated TCRs were analysed further at the level of specific ORF or position within ORF. Depth was the summed frequency of annotated unique rearrangements, while breadth was defined as annotated unique rearrangements over total unique productive rearrangements. Group comparisons of TCR breadth used two-sided Wilcoxon rank-sum tests. This is the immuneACCESS table as TCRdb keeps it, with only in-frame sequences that have V and J called. A part of the clones is gone; compared with another copy, unresolved V genes explain less than half, and the rest is unexplained. D and trimming come from the DNA, and the V and J calls and clone size come from that table. The table for this sample lists under 150,000 clones; more than 80% of them were counted only once. The ten biggest clones cover 5% of the sample.

The chain is encoded by TRBV19 joined to TRBJ1-1, with the D gene call left open. This receptor was identified in a human donor who had recovered from COVID-19. The sequencing here drew on peripheral blood, taken after recovery from COVID-19. The CDR3 protein sequence reads: CASSPTVMNTEAFF. The nucleotides read TGTGCCAGTAGCCCAACAGTAATGAACACTGAAGCTTTCTTT.